A selection of T cell receptor beta chains follows, all from one sample in a study of shared clonotypes between healthy human individuals. Only in-frame clones appear in the TCRdb table, and some are missing; sequencing was by immunoSEQ multiplex PCR. The sample lists around 500,000 clones; 78% were seen once. The sequencing sample was made of PBMCs. These receptors all stem from a woman in her thirties or forties in good health. Some clones in this sample may be carry-over from other donors' samples. Each CDR3 is given with its conserved first and last residue. The order of the fields is J gene, V gene, clone size, CDR3 protein. Expanded clones get a size class; other rows say once, few or many, or leave the size out.

>TRBJ2-7|TRBV7-8|-
CASSLGQGATEQYF
>TRBJ1-1|TRBV2|-
CASAGRQNTEAFF
>TRBJ1-6|TRBV5-6|-
CASRPALGGNSPLHF
>TRBJ2-2|TRBV2|-
CASKPENTGELFF
>TRBJ1-2|TRBV10-3|-
CAISRQILANYGYTF
>TRBJ1-2|TRBV5-6|-
CASSSGQPYGYTF
>TRBJ1-4|TRBV7-2|-
CASSPVSGHEKLFF
>TRBJ1-5|TRBV5-4|-
CASSQEFWGNQPQHF
>TRBJ2-7|TRBV6-1|-
CASRNPYEQYF
>TRBJ2-5|TRBV28|-
CASSLGETQYF
>TRBJ1-1|TRBV5-1|-
CASSLVGYTEAFF
>TRBJ2-6|TRBV5-4|-
CASSPSTFTGANVLTF
>TRBJ2-1|TRBV21-1|-
CASSGLAHSSYNEQFF
>TRBJ2-3|TRBV5-5|-
CASSPGTLTDTQYF
>TRBJ1-2|TRBV27|-
CASRPWDREDGYTF
>TRBJ2-1|TRBV18|-
CASSSTSGRTHEQFF
>TRBJ2-7|TRBV10-2|few
CASSEGLEQYF
>TRBJ2-1|TRBV6-1|few
CASRGGLAGRNEQFF
>TRBJ1-1|TRBV11-2|-
CASSLAGRLNTEAFF
>TRBJ2-7|TRBV21-1|-
CASSKRDRGYEQYF
>TRBJ2-5|TRBV9|-
CASSPSPKTAQETQYF
>TRBJ2-2|TRBV7-8|-
CASSLTEGGNTGELFF
>TRBJ1-5|TRBV28|-
CASSSEYQPQHF
>TRBJ2-5|TRBV11-2|-
CASSFWSQQETQYF
>TRBJ2-2|TRBV6-1|-
CASSATGTSGNTGELFF
>TRBJ1-1|TRBV19|many
CASSPSLGEAFF
>TRBJ2-1|TRBV4-1|few
CASSPIGQKSYNEQFF
>TRBJ1-5|TRBV7-9|-
CASSLQDNQPQHF
>TRBJ1-5|TRBV7-9|few
CASSLGQGIGYNQPQHF
>TRBJ2-7|TRBV7-2|once
CASSLEGTGYYSYEQYF
>TRBJ2-5|TRBV29-1|-
CSVTIGTAGSGETQYF
>TRBJ2-7|TRBV4-1|-
CASSQEQRGSYEQYF
>TRBJ2-3|TRBV6-1|-
CAGGKGGSTDTQYF
>TRBJ2-7|TRBV7-2|-
CASSKGLAGSYEQYF
>TRBJ2-7|TRBV30|-
CAWSSGLAGGEQYF
>TRBJ2-7|TRBV5-4|-
CASSPRTSGTYEQYF
>TRBJ2-5|TRBV14|-
CASSHLAGIQETQYF
>TRBJ2-3|TRBV5-1|once
CASSPRGKSADTQYF
>TRBJ2-2|TRBV7-7|-
CASSLGQTTGELFF
>TRBJ2-7|TRBV30|-
CAWSVRSMWTSETYEQYF
>TRBJ1-2|TRBV29-1|-
CSVEPRLANYGYTF
>TRBJ1-5|TRBV27|few
CASNQPTPRPGQGSQPQHF
>TRBJ1-4|TRBV25-1|-
CASSAPGGYLEKLFF
>TRBJ2-3|TRBV9|-
CASSGGTSGGWSTDTQYF